The rows below give T cell receptor beta chains drawn from one sample of a study of beta chain features in type 1 diabetes. Data came from immunoSEQ multiplex PCR; TCRdb stores just in-frame clones and leaves some out. This sample has hundreds of thousands of clones; about 15% occur once, and the top ten carry more than 0.015%. Sequencing input: naive CD4+ T cells from blood. The source is a man aged 18 to 30 with type 1 diabetes. Each CDR3 is given with its conserved first and last residue. The D gene is left open where the match is weak. Expanded clones are given a class, and other clones once, few, many or no size at all.

d_call clone_size j_call v_call cdr3_nt cdr3_aa
TRBD1 few TRBJ2-4 TRBV28 TGTGCCAGCAGTATCCCAGGGACAGGGATAGCCAAAAACATTCAGTACTTC CASSIPGTGIAKNIQYF
. . TRBJ1-4 TRBV4-3 TGCGCCAGCAGCCAAGGATACAGGGTTCCTAATGAAAAACTGTTTTTT CASSQGYRVPNEKLFF
TRBD2 . TRBJ2-7 TRBV7-9 TGTGCCAGCAGCTTAGCCGCTAGCGGGAGATACGAGCAGTACTTC CASSLAASGRYEQYF
TRBD1 . TRBJ1-1 TRBV7-9 TGTGCCAGCAGCTCGCCAGGGGGCAGGAACACTGAAGCTTTCTTT CASSSPGGRNTEAFF
TRBD1 . TRBJ2-6 TRBV5-1 TGCGCCAGCAGCACCGGGACAGCGTCTCTTGGGGCCAACGTCCTGACTTTC CASSTGTASLGANVLTF
. . TRBJ2-1 TRBV28 TGTGCCAGCAGTTCGTCGGTTGGAGCGCAGTTCTTC CASSSSVGAQFF
. . TRBJ2-4 TRBV5-1 TGCGCCAGCAGCCATGGAGAAAACATTCAGTACTTC CASSHGENIQYF
. . TRBJ2-7 TRBV5-1 TGCGCCAGCGGGCTCCAGGGATCCTCCTACGAGCAGTACTTC CASGLQGSSYEQYF
TRBD2 . TRBJ2-6 TRBV23-1 TGCGCCAGCCCGGGGGGGGCTGGGGCCAACGTCCTGACTTTC CASPGGAGANVLTF
. few TRBJ1-2 TRBV2 TGTGCCAGCAGTGAAGGGGGGCCGAACTATGGCTACACCTTC CASSEGGPNYGYTF
TRBD1 . TRBJ2-7 TRBV5-6 TGTGCCAGCAGCCAATGGACAGGGAGATTCCCCTACGAGCAGTACTTC CASSQWTGRFPYEQYF
TRBD1 . TRBJ2-7 TRBV19 TGTGCCAGTAGTCCGGCCGGGACAGAGTCCTACGAGCAGTACTTC CASSPAGTESYEQYF
. . TRBJ2-7 TRBV11-2 TGTGCCAGCAGGCGTCTGGACTCTGGCTACGAGCAGTACTTC CASRRLDSGYEQYF
. . TRBJ2-7 TRBV2 TGTGCCAGCACGAGGTGGAGCGAGCAGTACTTC CASTRWSEQYF
TRBD1 . TRBJ2-7 TRBV4-2 TGTGCCAGCAGCCAAGATCTAAATAGAGGACAGGCGGGCGAGCAGTACTTC CASSQDLNRGQAGEQYF
. . TRBJ2-7 TRBV25-1 TGTGCCAGCAGTGAATCGGGCCCCTCCCTCGGGAACGAGCAGTACTTC CASSESGPSLGNEQYF